This T cell receptor (beta chain) was identified in a study of breast tumors, draining lymph nodes, adjacent tissues. The CDR3 covers 16 residues. Germline CDR1 is SGHNT and CDR2 is YYREEE (reference sequence). V was clipped by 1 base and J by 6 bases; unmatched bases: 8. To note about this clonotype: The antigen is undetermined.

Using its own MiXCR run on the multiplex PCR reads, TCRdb lists one record per CDR3 protein. The sample has about 140,000 distinct CDR3 sequences, about a fifth seen once. Study observations and caveats: Tumors had less TCR diversity than lymph nodes, more than nontumor tissue. Findings are consistent with lymph node origin and intratumoral expansion of most tumor T cells. Tumor T cell lymph node origin was a supported hypothesis, not proven.

Samples came from axillary lymph nodes draining the breast cancer. The rearrangement joins TRBV5-4 to TRBJ2-1; TRBD1 agrees at 9 bases. The origin of this receptor is a female donor with breast cancer. Some clones in this sample may be carry-over from other donors' samples. The sequenced sample consisted of axillary lymph node tissue. The DNA for the CDR3 is TGTGCCAGCAGCTTGACAGGGGGCGTAGAGGGCAATGAGCAGTTCTTC. This codes for CASSLTGGVEGNEQFF.